The rows below give T cell receptor beta chains drawn from one sample of a study of cytomegalovirus exposure and HLA in healthy donors. Some clones are missing from TCRdb's copy, which holds only in-frame ones; the method was immunoSEQ multiplex PCR. Of 110,000 to 150,000 clones detected, 70% appear once; the ten largest clones hold approximately 1.6%. The sequenced sample consisted of PBMCs. Receptors were obtained from a woman aged 25 to 45 in good health and CMV-seronegative. Each CDR3 is given with its conserved first and last residue. D genes are given only for firm matches. The size entry is marked missing in some rows and otherwise reads once, few, many or a size class.

>TRBV6-1|16|.|TRBD2|TRBJ2-1
CASSASGGLSYNEQFF
TGTGCCAGCAGTGCTAGCGGGGGACTCTCCTACAATGAGCAGTTCTTC
>TRBV30|15|.|TRBD1|TRBJ1-4
CAWSVPGQGAEKLFF
TGTGCCTGGAGTGTACCGGGACAGGGTGCTGAAAAACTGTTTTTT
>TRBV28|12|.|.|TRBJ1-4
CASSPYKEKLFF
TGTGCCAGCAGTCCTTACAAGGAAAAACTGTTTTTT
>TRBV5-6|13|.|.|TRBJ1-2
CASSHRRGDGYTF
TGTGCCAGCAGCCACCGACGGGGAGACGGCTACACCTTC
>TRBV28|13|few|.|TRBJ2-2
CASRGGFAGELFF
TGTGCCAGCAGGGGGGGTTTTGCCGGGGAGCTGTTTTTT
>TRBV6-1|15|few|TRBD2|TRBJ2-7
CASSGLAGAVNEQYF
TGTGCCAGCAGTGGACTAGCGGGTGCCGTTAACGAGCAGTACTTC
>TRBV25-1|15|.|.|TRBJ1-3
CASSEYGSPGNTIYF
TGTGCCAGCAGTGAATACGGGAGCCCTGGAAACACCATATATTTT
>TRBV6-7|15|few|.|TRBJ2-2
CASSGRGRNTGELFF
TGTGCCAGCAGTGGCCGGGGTAGAAACACCGGGGAGCTGTTTTTT
>TRBV7-9|15|once|.|TRBJ2-3
CASSLVVRSTDTQYF
TGTGCCAGCAGCTTAGTCGTCAGGTCCACAGATACGCAGTATTTT
>TRBV29-1|12|.|TRBD2|TRBJ2-5
CSGRRGQETQYF
TGCAGCGGGAGGCGGGGGCAAGAGACCCAGTACTTC
>TRBV5-1|13|.|.|TRBJ1-5
CASSFYEGQPQHF
TGCGCCAGCAGCTTTTACGAGGGACAGCCCCAGCATTTT
>TRBV9|17|.|TRBD1|TRBJ2-3
CASSLSPRQGAEDTQYF
TGTGCCAGCAGCCTTTCCCCCCGACAGGGGGCTGAAGATACGCAGTATTTT
>TRBV29-1|12|.|.|TRBJ2-3
CSVEGPADTQYF
TGCAGCGTTGAGGGGCCGGCAGATACGCAGTATTTT
>TRBV7-9|14|.|.|TRBJ1-4
CASRGAGANEKLFF
TGTGCCAGCAGGGGGGCTGGGGCTAATGAAAAACTGTTTTTT
>TRBV6-1|21|.|TRBD1|TRBJ1-5
CASSEEMGPTGLWVNNQPQHF
TGTGCCAGCAGTGAAGAGATGGGTCCGACAGGGCTATGGGTCAACAATCAGCCCCAGCATTTT
>TRBV7-2|13|.|.|TRBJ1-1
CASSPLGGTEAFF
TGTGCCAGCAGCCCTCTCGGGGGCACTGAAGCTTTCTTT
>TRBV7-8|16|once|.|TRBJ1-2
CASSLAGGGPAYGYTF
TGTGCCAGCAGCTTAGCGGGGGGAGGGCCTGCCTATGGCTACACCTTC
>TRBV29-1|13|.|.|TRBJ2-7
CSVIGSGPYEQYF
TGCAGCGTTATTGGTAGCGGACCCTACGAGCAGTACTTC
>TRBV12-5|14|.|TRBD1|TRBJ2-5
CAIPLYRGEETQYF
TGTGCTATTCCCCTATACAGGGGGGAGGAGACCCAGTACTTC
>TRBV5-1|15|.|TRBD1|TRBJ1-1
CASSLVGGENTEAFF
TGCGCCAGCAGCTTGGTAGGGGGCGAGAACACTGAAGCTTTCTTT
>TRBV28|14|.|.|TRBJ2-1
CASSFGSGHNEQFF
TGTGCCAGCAGTTTTGGAAGCGGCCACAATGAGCAGTTCTTC
>TRBV7-2|14|.|.|TRBJ1-4
CASSLEALNEKLFF
TGTGCCAGCAGCCTGGAGGCCCTGAATGAAAAACTGTTTTTT
>TRBV29-1|12|.|TRBD1|TRBJ2-7
CSVLKGQYEQYF
TGCAGCGTCCTGAAGGGACAGTACGAGCAGTACTTC
>TRBV6-6|16|.|TRBD1|TRBJ2-7
CASTATGTGGSYEQYF
TGTGCCAGCACCGCGACCGGGACAGGGGGCTCCTACGAGCAGTACTTC
>TRBV2|11|once|TRBD1|TRBJ1-1
CAGQGATEAFF
TGTGCCGGCCAGGGGGCCACTGAAGCTTTCTTT
>TRBV6-1|14|.|TRBD2|TRBJ2-7
CASSQRGASYEQHF
TGTGCCAGCTCCCAGCGGGGTGCTTCCTACGAGCAGCACTTC
>TRBV6-5|14|few|TRBD1|TRBJ1-5
CASSSDRGDQPQHF
TGTGCCAGCAGCTCGGACAGGGGGGATCAGCCCCAGCATTTT
>TRBV28|15|few|.|TRBJ1-1
CASSSPGGRSLTAFF
TGTGCCAGCAGTTCCCCTGGAGGGCGCTCGTTAACTGCTTTCTTT
>TRBV18|13|.|.|TRBJ2-3
CASSLDSVDTQYF
TGTGCCAGCTCCCTAGACTCAGTCGATACGCAGTATTTT
>TRBV28|17|.|TRBD2|TRBJ2-1
CASSSGGGTGRGNEQFF
TGTGCCAGCAGTTCGGGGGGTGGGACGGGACGGGGCAATGAGCAGTTCTTC
>TRBV7-2|17|.|.|TRBJ2-1
CASSLGRGTDSYNEQFF
TGTGCCAGCAGCTTAGGCAGAGGGACTGACTCCTACAATGAGCAGTTCTTC
>TRBV5-1|16|.|TRBD1|TRBJ2-1
CASSTLTGTGGLEQFF
TGCGCCAGCAGCACACTTACCGGGACAGGGGGCCTCGAGCAGTTCTTC
>TRBV9|14|.|.|TRBJ2-2
CASSGGQFTGELFF
TGTGCCAGCAGCGGCGGACAGTTCACCGGGGAGCTGTTTTTT
>TRBV5-1|16|few|TRBD2|TRBJ2-7
CASSLSTAGGAYEQYF
TGCGCCAGCAGCTTGTCCACCGCGGGAGGGGCCTACGAGCAGTACTTC
>TRBV7-8|15|.|.|TRBJ1-3
CASSLLGGFGNTIYF
TGTGCCAGCAGCTTATTAGGGGGTTTTGGAAACACCATATATTTT
>TRBV5-6|16|.|.|TRBJ2-4
CASSLTGGLGKNIQYF
TGTGCCAGCAGCTTGACGGGGGGCCTGGGCAAAAACATTCAGTACTTC
>TRBV18|13|.|.|TRBJ1-5
CASSPSGNQPQHF
TGTGCCAGCTCACCGTCGGGAAATCAGCCCCAGCATTTT
>TRBV7-7|17|few|TRBD1|TRBJ2-7
CASSLDRGDRGGREQYF
TGTGCTAGCAGCTTAGATCGGGGGGACAGGGGGGGTAGGGAGCAGTACTTC
>TRBV9|15|.|TRBD2|TRBJ2-7
CASSPRQGLAGEQYF
TGTGCCAGCAGCCCCCGTCAGGGACTAGCGGGCGAGCAGTACTTC
>TRBV7-2|15|.|TRBD2|TRBJ2-1
CASSYERGIHNEQFF
TGTGCCAGCAGCTATGAGCGGGGGATCCACAATGAGCAGTTCTTC